A single sample is the source of the 8 T cell receptor beta chains below, sequenced in a study of Graves' ophthalmopathy and Graves' hyperthyroidism. RNA transcripts yielded amplified TCR beta CDR3 regions. A first-round RT-PCR used HTBI primers, followed by a second-round multiplex PCR. Via MiXCR, TCRdb re-called the multiplex PCR reads, giving one row per CDR3 protein. The sample lists roughly 1.1 million distinct CDR3 sequences; about two fifths were seen once. Sample: peripheral blood or thyroid tissue (not recorded which). These receptors all stem from an adult man with Graves' hyperthyroidism.

The rearrangement joins TRBV7-6 to TRBJ2-7, with TRBD1 matching over 12 bases. Trimming cost V 6 bases and J 7 bases; bases outside gene matches: 10. The germline V gene has CDR1 SGHVS and CDR2 FNYEAQ. This CDR3 comprises 15 residues. CDR3: CASRSPGQGAREQYF. CDR3 DNA: TGTGCCAGCAGATCCCCGGGACAGGGGGCAAGGGAGCAGTACTTC.

The genes are TRBV3-1 and TRBJ2-5; D might be TRBD1 (6 bases). This CDR3 region has 12 residues. The germline V gene encodes CDR1 LGHDT and CDR2 YNNKEL (reference sequence). The germline V and J ends were trimmed by 3 bases and 13 bases, with 15 bases remaining between them. The CDR3, as DNA: TGTGCCAGCAGCCAGGACCCCAGGGGACGGTACTTC. This codes for CASSQDPRGRYF.

This clonotype has a count of ten or more. The V and J genes are TRBV10-2 and TRBJ1-2, with unresolved D. CDR3 size: 13 residues. Germline V gives CDR1 WSHSY, CDR2 SAAADI. The V and J ends lost 6 bases and 2 bases respectively, with 10 bases between them. CDR3 sequence: CASRAQDNYGYTF. The DNA for the CDR3 is TGCGCCAGCAGGGCCCAGGACAACTATGGCTACACCTTC.

This clonotype was seen a few times. CDR3: CASSYSTGKGHYNQPQHF. CDR3 DNA: TGTGCCAGCAGTTACTCGACAGGGAAGGGCCACTACAATCAGCCCCAGCATTTT. The chain uses TRBV6-6 and TRBJ1-5, with 7 bases that match TRBD1. CDR3 size: 18 residues. Trimming at V came to 0 bases and at J to 3 bases, leaving 11 bases not matched to a gene. In germline, CDR1 is MNHNY, CDR2 SVGAGI (reference sequence).

The V call is TRBV20-1, the J call TRBJ2-7, with D possibly matching TRBD1 (6 bases). CDR3 length: 15 residues. Germline lookup yields CDR1 DFQATT and CDR2 SNEGSKA (reference sequence). V was cut by 1 base and J by 2 bases, with 15 bases left in between. In DNA form, the CDR3 reads TGCAGTGCTAGAGGGACCAGGGCAGGGGCCTACGAGCAGTACTTC. The encoded protein is CSARGTRAGAYEQYF.

This chain links TRBV20-1 with TRBJ1-2, with 8 bases matching TRBD1. The CDR3 runs 17 residues. CDR1 and CDR2 from the germline V gene are DFQATT and SNEGSKA (reference sequence). The trim removed 0 bases at V and 0 bases at J, leaving 9 bases unmatched. The CDR3 DNA reads as TGCAGTGCTAGAGATTTTTCGACAGGGGAAGCTAACTATGGCTACACCTTC. Translated: CSARDFSTGEANYGYTF.

At least ten counts were recorded for this clonotype. The gene calls are TRBV27 and TRBJ2-5, with 8 bases that match TRBD2. The CDR3 consists of 14 residues. V was clipped by 6 bases and J by 2 bases; unmatched bases: 5. CDR1 and CDR2 (germline): MNHEY, SMNVEV (reference sequence). The CDR3: CASSRGGQQETQYF. Here the CDR3 DNA reads TGTGCCAGCAGCCGGGGGGGACAACAAGAGACCCAGTACTTC.

Concerning this clonotype: It is likely a read error, because the conserved phenylalanine at the end of the CDR3 is missing. Because the CDR3's place on the DNA is in doubt, the DNA is left out and the CDR3 is given as listed by TCRdb. The chain carries TRBV29-1 and TRBJ1-4; the listed D gene, TRBD1, was not tested against the DNA. Including both end residues, the CDR3 is 10 amino acids long. CDR1 SQVTM and CDR2 ANQGSEA come from the germline V gene. The CDR3 sequence: CSVVGTGVDY.